This T cell receptor (beta chain) came from a study of cytomegalovirus exposure and HLA in healthy donors. Study findings and constraints: Later, TCR association rates were found to vary by HLA locus, highest for DRB1 and lowest for HLA-C. Further analysis, carried out later, found HLA-associated TCR beta chains more clonally expanded than equally common other chains.

CDR3 length: 18 residues. Trimming took 3 bases from V and 0 from J; bases not matched to a gene: 12. In germline, CDR1 is SGHRS, CDR2 YFSETQ. Primers included in the PCR were 60 Vbeta and 13 Jbeta primers. Sequencing was performed with immunoSEQ multiplex PCR; in TCRdb, only in-frame clones are kept and a portion is missing. The sample lists 110,000 to 150,000 clones; roughly 65% were seen once. Concerning this clone itself: Its antigen is not identified.

Despite likely unrecorded immune exposures, the donors were nominally healthy at the time of sampling. The material sequenced was PBMCs. The rearrangement uses TRBV5-1 and TRBJ2-5; 9 nucleotides line up with TRBD1. This receptor was taken from a man between 60 and 75 years old in good health and CMV-seronegative. CDR3 bases: TGCGCCAGCAGCTCGGAGGGACAGGGACTCGGGTACCAAGAGACCCAGTACTTC. Translating gives CASSSEGQGLGYQETQYF.